The T cell receptor (beta chain) described here comes from a study of blood T cell repertoires in COVID-19. Study summary: Samples of COVID-19 (acute and convalescent) were obtained from the United States, Italy and Spain. T cells, B-cell-depleted T cells, or PBMCs supplied cDNA or gDNA.

Per the study methods: By means of reference gene primer amplification, nucleated cell counts were estimated. Clones were read by immunoSEQ multiplex PCR, and TCRdb kept only the in-frame ones, dropping some. V, J and clone size derive from that table, while D and trimming were established from the DNA sequence. The sample yields about 96,000 clones, about four fifths seen once. CDR1 is GTSNPN, CDR2 SVGIG, per germline (reference sequence). V was clipped by 0 bases and J by 3 bases, with 11 bases between them. The CDR3 length is 14 residues. Sequenced: peripheral blood. The source is a woman between 55 and 75 years old with acute or convalescent COVID-19. The gene calls are TRBV30 and TRBJ1-2; D gene uncertain. CDR3: CAWSVIVRHYGYTF. The CDR3 nucleotides read TGTGCCTGGAGTGTAATTGTGCGGCACTATGGCTACACCTTC.